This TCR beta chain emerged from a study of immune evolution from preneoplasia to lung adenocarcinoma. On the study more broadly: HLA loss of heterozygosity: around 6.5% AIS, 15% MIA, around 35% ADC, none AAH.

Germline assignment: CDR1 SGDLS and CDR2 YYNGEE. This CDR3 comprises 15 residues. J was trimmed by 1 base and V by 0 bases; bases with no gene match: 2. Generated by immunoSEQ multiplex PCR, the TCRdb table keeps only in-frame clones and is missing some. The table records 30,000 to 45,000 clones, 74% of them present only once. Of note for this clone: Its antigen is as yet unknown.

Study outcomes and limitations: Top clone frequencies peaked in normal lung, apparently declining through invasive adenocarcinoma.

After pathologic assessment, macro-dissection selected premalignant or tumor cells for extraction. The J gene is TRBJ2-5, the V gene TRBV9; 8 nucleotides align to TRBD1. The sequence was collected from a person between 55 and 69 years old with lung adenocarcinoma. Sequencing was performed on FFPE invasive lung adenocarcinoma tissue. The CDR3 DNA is TGTGCCAGCAGCGTAGCACAGGGGGGCCAAGAGACCCAGTACTTC. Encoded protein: CASSVAQGGQETQYF.